This T cell receptor (beta chain) was observed in a study of blood T cell repertoires in COVID-19. As for the study in general: The samples span acute and convalescent COVID-19 from the United States, Italy and Spain.

This table comes from immunoSEQ multiplex PCR, and its TCRdb copy is limited to in-frame clones, with some not included. The sample records over 200,000 clones, about 85% being singletons. Trimming cost V 4 bases and J 4 bases, with 9 bases left between them. Germline V gene data show CDR1 as SEHNR and CDR2 as FQNEAQ (reference sequence). This CDR3 spans 13 amino acids. The source of this sequence is a man aged 35 to 55 with acute or convalescent COVID-19. The genes are TRBV7-9 and TRBJ2-3; D gene uncertain. Sequencing was carried out using peripheral blood. The CDR3 DNA follows: TGTGCCAGCAGCTCCCCCCTTTCAGATACGCAGTATTTT. Residues: CASSSPLSDTQYF.